The rows below give T cell receptor beta chains drawn from one sample of a study of T-cell memory formation after mild COVID-19. A single record per CDR3 protein comes from TCRdb applying MiXCR to the 5' RACE reads. The repertoire holds about 190,000 distinct CDR3 sequences, around 19% seen once, with roughly 2.6% in the top ten. The sequencing input was PBMCs or a T cell subset sorted from them (not recorded which). Receptors originate from an adult woman who had mild COVID-19 (a few samples of this study predate the infection). Cell type and time point are not known. Both conserved end residues are part of each CDR3. The order of the fields is J gene, V gene, D gene, clone size, CDR3 DNA, CDR3 protein. D genes are given only for firm matches. Clone size is given for some rows only: seen once, a few or many times, or a class if the clone is expanded.

TRBJ2-6 | TRBV6-2/TRBV6-3 | TRBD1 | few | TGTGCCAGCAGCCAAACAGGGGCATACTCTGGGGCCAACGTCCTGACTTTC | CASSQTGAYSGANVLTF
TRBJ2-4 | TRBV2 | TRBD2 | few | TGTGCCAGCAATGGCGGGATAGGCGGGGGGTCCAAAAACATTCAGTACTTC | CASNGGIGGGSKNIQYF
TRBJ1-6 | TRBV9 | TRBD1 | - | TGTGCCAGCAGCGTGGGACAGGGGAATTCACCCCTCCACTTT | CASSVGQGNSPLHF
TRBJ2-7 | TRBV6-5 | - | - | TGTGCCAGCAGGCGTAGCTGCAACTCCTACGAGCAGTACTTC | CASRRSCNSYEQYF
TRBJ2-3 | TRBV6-6 | - | many | TGTGCCAGCAGTCGCACAGATACGCAGTATTTT | CASSRTDTQYF
TRBJ2-1 | TRBV12-3/TRBV12-4 | TRBD2 | - | TGTGCCAGCAGTTCCCTCCTAGCGGGAGAGCAGTTCTTC | CASSSLLAGEQFF
TRBJ1-3 | TRBV5-1 | - | - | TGCGCCAGCAGTGTGGAGGGAGACACCATATATTTT | CASSVEGDTIYF
TRBJ1-2 | TRBV5-5 | - | - | TGTGCCAGCAGCTTGAATCCACAGTCTGGTGGCTACACCTTC | CASSLNPQSGGYTF
TRBJ2-2 | TRBV29-1 | - | - | TGCAGCGCCCGGGTGGCGTTTGGTGACACCGGGGAGCTGTTTTTT | CSARVAFGDTGELFF
TRBJ1-4 | TRBV7-9 | - | few | TGTGCCTCAGACAGTGGAGGGTGGAATGGTGATGAAAAACTGTTTTTT | CASDSGGWNGDEKLFF
TRBJ1-3 | TRBV7-9 | - | few | TGTGCCAGCAGCTTTTCAGGGAATGCGGCGGACACCATATATTTT | CASSFSGNAADTIYF
TRBJ1-5 | TRBV6-4 | - | - | TGTGCCAGCAGTCGCGAGGTTTATAGCAATCAGCCCCAGCATTTT | CASSREVYSNQPQHF